Sequencing of this TCR beta chain was carried out in a study of cytomegalovirus exposure and HLA in healthy donors. 60 Vbeta and 13 Jbeta primers were used in PCR. Libraries were prepared by immunoSEQ multiplex PCR; TCRdb keeps only in-frame clonotypes and omits some of them. In the table there are about 250,000 clones, approximately 80% of which are singletons. Germline CDR1 reads SNHLY; CDR2 reads FYNNEI. The CDR3 has 15 residues. J was trimmed by 2 bases and V by 6 bases; bases with no gene match: 6. The rearrangement uses TRBV2 and TRBJ1-3; 8 bases agree with TRBD1. The clonotype comes from a girl aged 2-10 years in good health and CMV-seronegative. What was sequenced was PBMCs. This CDR3 reads CASRGQGAAGNTIYF. The CDR3 coding sequence is TGTGCCAGCAGGGGGCAGGGGGCAGCTGGAAACACCATATATTTT.